This T cell receptor (beta chain) was recovered during a study of blood T cells in healthy people across ages (dated by TCRdb to the mid-2010s). Describing the broader study: In model experiments, template switching captured about one uniquely barcoded TCR beta cDNA molecule for every two T cells. The study measured age-related changes in TCR beta repertoire diversity using deep sequencing normalized with unique cDNA molecular identifiers. Four age groups were formed from the donors: young (average 16 years), middle-aged (approximately 40), aged (around 68) and long-lived (roughly 88). For two donors (one aged 18 to 29 and one aged 80 or older), the study analyzed two additional independent replicas of 1 million unique cDNA reads from the same blood draw.

The donors were roughly 40 Caucasian individuals from Russia, aged 6 to 90 years, who were systemically healthy. Each donor gave about 9.2 milliliters of peripheral blood, drawn into EDTA-treated Vacutainer tubes. PBMCs were isolated by Ficoll-Paque density-gradient centrifugation, with at least 7 million obtained per sample. Total RNA was extracted from PBMCs with Trizol reagent, with at least 5.5 micrograms obtained per sample. Naive CD45RAhigh/CD27high T cell percentages were measured by flow cytometry on a PBMC aliquot from every donor. Study-level results and caveats: There was a strong correlation between observed TCR beta diversity and the percentage of naive T cells measured by flow cytometry. Total diversity estimates from one million sequenced T cells were considered lower bounds and underestimates. Because profiling used bulk unsorted PBMCs, naive and antigen-experienced compartments could not be compared conclusively. Compared with the aged group, the long-lived group had more naive CD4+ T cells, fewer expanded clones and increased TCR diversity, a pattern suggesting age selection. As age increased, observed TCR beta diversity per million T cells dropped in a roughly linear way, and a significant reduction was already evident by age roughly 36. The CMV infection status of donors was not known, potentially confounding age-related changes in expanded clonotypes.

Compared with germline, V lacks 1 base and J lacks 0 bases; bases without a gene match: 5. The cysteine opens and the phenylalanine closes a CDR3 of 17 amino acids. Here the CDR3 DNA is all that survives: 51 bases in frame from base 1. There are a few counts of this clonotype. This receptor's antigen is unknown. There are no base qualities to consult, and no much larger clone falls within one base. The library was built by means of 5' RACE. The instrument was an Illumina HiSeq 2500. A second about 7 to 12 cycle PCR used a sample-barcoded 5' primer and a J-beta primer mix. Each TCR beta cDNA molecule received a unique molecular identifier from a template-switch 5' adaptor carrying 12 random nucleotides. Each sample yielded at least 2.5 million CDR3-containing paired-end reads. First-strand cDNA was synthesized from all RNA with the Mint cDNA synthesis kit, primed by a TRBC-specific oligonucleotide. All cDNA was treated with uracil-DNA glycosylase and then went through a first 18-cycle PCR with the universal primers M1SS and BC2_uni_R. For the original study's pipeline: Each sample was normalized by randomly selecting 1 million high-quality reads, each carrying a distinct molecular identifier. Instead of being binned into consensus sequences, reads with shared molecular identifiers were discarded. MiTCR, run with a Q25 quality threshold and the strictest error-elimination algorithm, handled CDR3 identification, clonotype clustering and error correction. A nonparametric unseen species model using Euler transformation provided a lower-bound estimate of total TCR beta diversity. The raw public data were reprocessed by TCRdb itself: fastp quality trimming at Q25, MiXCR clonotype calling, in-frame beta chains only. Entries that share a CDR3 protein sequence are merged under the most common genes and DNA. Clone size and V and J calls follow TCRdb, not the original study. The sample has around 520,000 distinct CDR3 sequences on record, about 28% of them singletons. Approximately 3.7% of the sample is held by the ten biggest clonotypes.

This sample was also put to use in a study of T cells of mothers and their children. The second study, in turn, reports: Nine systemically healthy Caucasian individuals, comprising three mothers and their six children, were included as donors. cDNA synthesis consumed the entire amount of extracted RNA, loaded at around 1.5 ug RNA in each 15 ul reaction. In the second PCR, the M1S primer introduced both the sample barcodes and 2-4 random nucleotides. More than 8 million TCR beta CDR3 reads were obtained from each mother, and roughly 3.1 million reads were obtained from each child. TCR recombination output is similarly shaped by thymic selection in related and unrelated pairs, with a minor effect exerted by inherited differences. Related mother-child pairs always showed normalized repertoire overlap that was slightly higher than in unrelated mother-child pairs, though the difference was never significant. Persistent microchimeric T cell clones were not detected, at a sensitivity of 95 to 100 clones per million clonotypes. Deep NGS was used in the study to compare the TCR beta repertoires of mothers and children and to look for features that separate related mother-child pairs from unrelated individuals. Mothers averaged roughly 36 +/- 4 years of age and children averaged around 10 +/- 4 years. Libraries were sequenced on Illumina HiSeq 2000 with 100+100 nt paired-end reads after adapter ligation with NEBNext reagents. To prevent cross-contamination, the mother and child libraries were prepared a month apart and were sequenced in separate runs. For each donor, somewhere between 500,000 and 2,000,000 distinct TCR beta clonotypes were identified. Naive TCR beta clonotypes were estimated from low-frequency clonotypes matched to each donor's FACS-determined naive share, without sorting.

The receptor was isolated from a boy younger than 10 in good health. Material for sequencing was blood. The V gene is TRBV6-7 and the J gene is TRBJ1-3, and 8 junction bases match TRBD1. TRBV6-7 is an ORF, and what it does is uncertain. The nucleotide sequence reads as follows: TGTGCCAGCAGTTACTACGACAGGGGAAACTCTGGAAACACCATATATTTT. It translates to CASSYYDRGNSGNTIYF.